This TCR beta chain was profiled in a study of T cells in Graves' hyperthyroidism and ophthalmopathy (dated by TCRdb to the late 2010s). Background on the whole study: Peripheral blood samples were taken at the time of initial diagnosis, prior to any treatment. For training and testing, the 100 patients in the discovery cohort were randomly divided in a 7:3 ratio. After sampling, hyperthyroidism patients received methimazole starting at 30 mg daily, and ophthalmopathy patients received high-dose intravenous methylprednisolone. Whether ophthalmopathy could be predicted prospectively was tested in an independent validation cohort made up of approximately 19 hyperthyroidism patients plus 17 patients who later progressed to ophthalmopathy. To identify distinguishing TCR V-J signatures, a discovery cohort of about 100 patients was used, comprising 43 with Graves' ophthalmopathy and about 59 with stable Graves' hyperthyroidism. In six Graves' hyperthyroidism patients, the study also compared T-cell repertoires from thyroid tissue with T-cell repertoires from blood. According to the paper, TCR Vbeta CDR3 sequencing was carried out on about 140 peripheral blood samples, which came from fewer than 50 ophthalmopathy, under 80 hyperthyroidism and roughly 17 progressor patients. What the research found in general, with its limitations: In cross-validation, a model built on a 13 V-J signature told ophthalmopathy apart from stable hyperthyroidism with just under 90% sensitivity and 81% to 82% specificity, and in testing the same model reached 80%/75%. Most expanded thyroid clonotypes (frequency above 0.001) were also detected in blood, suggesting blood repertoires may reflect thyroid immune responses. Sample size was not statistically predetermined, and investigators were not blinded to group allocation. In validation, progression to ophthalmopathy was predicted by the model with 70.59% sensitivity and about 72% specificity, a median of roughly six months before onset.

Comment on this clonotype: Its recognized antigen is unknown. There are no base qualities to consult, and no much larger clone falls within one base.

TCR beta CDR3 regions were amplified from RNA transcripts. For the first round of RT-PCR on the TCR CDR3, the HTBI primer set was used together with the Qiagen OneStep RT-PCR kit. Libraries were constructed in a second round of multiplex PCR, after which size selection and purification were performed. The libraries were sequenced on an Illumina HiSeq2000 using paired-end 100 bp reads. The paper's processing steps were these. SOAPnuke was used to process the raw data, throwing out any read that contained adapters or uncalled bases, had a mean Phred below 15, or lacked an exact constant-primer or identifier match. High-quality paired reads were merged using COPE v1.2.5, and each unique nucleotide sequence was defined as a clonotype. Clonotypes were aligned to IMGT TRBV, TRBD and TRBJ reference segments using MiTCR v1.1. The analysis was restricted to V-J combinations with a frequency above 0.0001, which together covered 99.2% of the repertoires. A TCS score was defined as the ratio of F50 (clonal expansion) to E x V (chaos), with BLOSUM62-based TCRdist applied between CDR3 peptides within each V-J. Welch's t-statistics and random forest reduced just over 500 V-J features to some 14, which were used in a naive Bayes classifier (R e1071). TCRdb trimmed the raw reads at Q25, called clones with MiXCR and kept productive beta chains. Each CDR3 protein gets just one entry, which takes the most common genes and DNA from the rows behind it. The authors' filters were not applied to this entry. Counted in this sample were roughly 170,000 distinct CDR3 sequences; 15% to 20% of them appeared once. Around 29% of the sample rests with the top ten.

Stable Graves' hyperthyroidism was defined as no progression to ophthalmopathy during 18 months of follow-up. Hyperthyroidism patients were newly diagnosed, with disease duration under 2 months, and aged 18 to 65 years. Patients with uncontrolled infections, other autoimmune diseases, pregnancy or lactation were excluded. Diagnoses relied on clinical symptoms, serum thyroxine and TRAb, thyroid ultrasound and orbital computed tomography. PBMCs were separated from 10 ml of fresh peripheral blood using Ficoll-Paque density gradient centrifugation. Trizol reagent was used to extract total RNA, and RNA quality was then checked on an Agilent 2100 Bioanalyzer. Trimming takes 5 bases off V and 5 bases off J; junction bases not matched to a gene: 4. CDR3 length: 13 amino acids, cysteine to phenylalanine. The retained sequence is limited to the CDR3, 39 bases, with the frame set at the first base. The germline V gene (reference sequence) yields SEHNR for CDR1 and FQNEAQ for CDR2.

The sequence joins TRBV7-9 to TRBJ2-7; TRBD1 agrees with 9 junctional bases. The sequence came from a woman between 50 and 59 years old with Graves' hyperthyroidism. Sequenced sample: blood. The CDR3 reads CASSADRGHEQYF. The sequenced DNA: TGTGCCAGCAGCGCGGACAGGGGCCACGAGCAGTACTTC.